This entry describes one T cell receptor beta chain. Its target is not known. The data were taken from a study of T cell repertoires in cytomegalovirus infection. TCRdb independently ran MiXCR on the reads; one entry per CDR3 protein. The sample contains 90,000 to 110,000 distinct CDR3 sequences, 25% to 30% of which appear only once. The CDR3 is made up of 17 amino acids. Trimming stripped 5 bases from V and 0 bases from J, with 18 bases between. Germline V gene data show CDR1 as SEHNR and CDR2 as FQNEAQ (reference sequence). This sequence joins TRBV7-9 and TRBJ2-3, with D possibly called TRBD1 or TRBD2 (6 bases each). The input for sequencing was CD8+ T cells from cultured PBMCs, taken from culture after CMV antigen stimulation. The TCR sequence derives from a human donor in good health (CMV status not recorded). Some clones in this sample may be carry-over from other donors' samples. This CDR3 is CASSPEGGFLSTDTQYF. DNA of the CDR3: TGTGCCAGCAGCCCCGAAGGGGGGTTTTTGAGCACAGATACGCAGTATTTT.